One TCR beta chain is described in this entry. Its antigen is unidentified. Production of TCR beta cDNA relied on 5'RACE template switching with UMIs. TCRdb reprocessed the 5' RACE reads, keeping one entry per CDR3 protein, no DNA. This table lists around 550,000 distinct CDR3 sequences. This record belongs to a study of T cells expressing NK-cell markers. Whole-study findings and limits: The study did not resolve the HCMV specificity of expanded NKG2C+ T cell clones.

The CDR3 is 14 residues long. This chain uses TRBV12-3 or TRBV12-4 with TRBJ2-7. The sample consisted of blood T cells: a sorted CD56 or NKG2C T cell subset, CD4+ or CD8+ T cells, or bulk PBMC T cells (not recorded which). The sequence came from a man younger than 35 in good health. The CDR3 reads CASSLGGSFYEQYF.